This T cell receptor (beta chain) was sequenced for a study of T cells in Graves' hyperthyroidism and ophthalmopathy. RNA transcripts provided the source from which TCR beta CDR3 regions were amplified. First-round RT-PCR with HTBI primers amplified the TCR CDR3 region. TCRdb independently ran MiXCR on the multiplex PCR reads; one entry per CDR3 protein. Among over 200,000 distinct CDR3 sequences listed, around 17% were seen once. Patients counted as stable if ophthalmopathy did not develop within 18 months. The study's findings and limits: Ophthalmopathy was told apart from stable hyperthyroidism by a 13 V-J model.

This clonotype has at least ten counts. Its antigen is unidentified. The V gene lost 7 bases and the J gene lost 8 bases, with 15 bases spanning the gap. Germline CDR1 reads DFQATT; CDR2 reads SNEGSKA (reference sequence). The CDR3 has 12 residues. The chain links TRBV20-1 to TRBJ2-1; D remains ambiguous. The specimen was blood. The source is a man aged 40-49 years with Graves' hyperthyroidism. The CDR3 spells CSVMEFFDEQFF. CDR3 sequence (DNA): TGCAGTGTTATGGAGTTCTTCGATGAGCAGTTCTTC.